Presented here are 5 T cell receptor beta chains from one specimen sequenced in a study of shared T cell receptors in the human thymus. Assay: immunoSEQ multiplex PCR; the TCRdb copy retains only in-frame clones and omits some. Counted here are a few hundred thousand clones, around 93% occurring once; the ten biggest clones make up approximately 0.02%. Sequenced sample: thymocytes. These receptors all come from a human donor.

The rearrangement links TRBV19 to TRBJ2-5; unclear D gene. The germline V and J ends were trimmed by 5 bases and 2 bases, with 3 bases remaining between them. There are 11 residues in the CDR3. The V gene's germline CDR1 is LNHDA and CDR2 SQIVND (reference sequence). DNA of the CDR3: TGTGCCAGTAGTGGGCAAGAGACCCAGTACTTC. As protein: CASSGQETQYF.

The chain uses TRBV27 and TRBJ1-5; the D is unclear. Germline-derived CDR1 and CDR2 are MNHEY and SMNVEV (reference sequence). The length of the CDR3 is 13 residues. V was trimmed by 7 bases and J by 4 bases, leaving 11 bases between them. As DNA, the CDR3 is TGTGCCAGCAAATTCTCAGGAAATCAGCCCCAGCATTTT. Its protein is CASKFSGNQPQHF.

This rearrangement joins TRBV28 to TRBJ2-3; 11 bases are shared with TRBD2. The CDR3 consists of 16 residues. V was clipped by 6 bases and J by 2 bases; unmatched bases: 7. From germline, CDR1 is MDHEN and CDR2 SYDVKM. As DNA, the CDR3 is TGTGCCAGCAGCCTGGGGACTAGCGGATTCACAGATACGCAGTATTTT. As protein: CASSLGTSGFTDTQYF.

This clone occurred once. V usage is TRBV9 and J usage is TRBJ1-5; D uncertain. Germline lookup yields CDR1 SGDLS and CDR2 YYNGEE. The germline V and J ends were trimmed by 0 bases and 3 bases, with 10 bases remaining between them. The CDR3 is made up of 15 amino acids. The CDR3 loop is CASSVGSGLNQPQHF. The CDR3 DNA reads as TGTGCCAGCAGCGTAGGGTCTGGACTCAATCAGCCCCAGCATTTT.

Here the CDR3 reads CASSLDRGRNEKLFF. In DNA, the CDR3 is TGTGCCAGCAGCCTGGACAGGGGACGCAATGAAAAACTGTTTTTT. The chain couples TRBV7-2 to TRBJ1-4, with TRBD1 identical over 9 bases. The germline gives CDR1 SGHTA, CDR2 FQGNSA. With 5 bases clipped from V and 5 bases from J, the junction kept 6 bases outside the gene matches. The CDR3 has 15 amino acids.